This TCR beta chain was documented in a study of T-cell memory formation after mild COVID-19. Germline loops: CDR1 SEHNR, CDR2 FQNEAQ (reference sequence). The length of the CDR3 is 14 residues. The V end was cut by 2 bases, the J end by 3 bases, with 10 bases between. TCRdb passed the 5' RACE reads through MiXCR, listing each CDR3 protein once. The sample records 300,000 to 400,000 distinct CDR3 sequences, roughly 21% being singletons. The TCR originated in an adult woman who had mild COVID-19 (a few samples of this study predate the infection). Cell type and time point are not known. The sample was PBMCs or a T cell subset sorted from them (not recorded which). V gene TRBV7-9 combines with J gene TRBJ1-1, with D perhaps matching TRBD1 (5 bases). CDR3 loop: CASSLTSGDTEAFF. For the CDR3, the DNA is TGTGCCAGCAGCTTAACTTCGGGGGACACTGAAGCTTTCTTT.